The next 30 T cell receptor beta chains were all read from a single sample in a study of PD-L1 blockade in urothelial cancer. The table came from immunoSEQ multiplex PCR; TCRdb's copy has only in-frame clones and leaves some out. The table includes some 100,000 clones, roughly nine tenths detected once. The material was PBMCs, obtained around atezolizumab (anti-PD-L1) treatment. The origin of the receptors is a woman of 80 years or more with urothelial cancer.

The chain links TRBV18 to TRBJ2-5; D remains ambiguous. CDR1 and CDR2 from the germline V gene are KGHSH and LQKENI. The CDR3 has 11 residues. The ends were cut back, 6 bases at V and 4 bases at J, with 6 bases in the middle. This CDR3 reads CASSSGETQYF. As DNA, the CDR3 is TGTGCCAGCTCCTCAGGAGAGACCCAGTACTTC.

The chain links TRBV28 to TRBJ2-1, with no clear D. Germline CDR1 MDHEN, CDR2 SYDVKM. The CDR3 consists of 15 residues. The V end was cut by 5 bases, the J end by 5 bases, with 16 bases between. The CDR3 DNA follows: TGTGCCAGCAGTGTCATGAGACCAGGCAACAATGAGCAGTTCTTC. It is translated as CASSVMRPGNNEQFF.

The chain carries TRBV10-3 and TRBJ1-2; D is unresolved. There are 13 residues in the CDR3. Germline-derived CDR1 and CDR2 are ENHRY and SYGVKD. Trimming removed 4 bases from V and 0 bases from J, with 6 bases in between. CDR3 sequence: CAISGRSNYGYTF. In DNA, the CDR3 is TGTGCCATCAGTGGGAGGTCTAACTATGGCTACACCTTC.

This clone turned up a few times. CDR3 DNA sequence: TGTGCCAGCAGCCTACCCAGGGGAATTGGAGGGACCCAGTACTTC. Encoded protein: CASSLPRGIGGTQYF. This rearrangement joins TRBV5-6 to TRBJ2-5, with D possibly TRBD1 on 6 matching bases. Germline CDR1 reads SGHDT; CDR2 reads YYEEEE. The CDR3 has 15 amino acids. Trimming stripped 4 bases from V and 7 bases from J, with 20 bases between.

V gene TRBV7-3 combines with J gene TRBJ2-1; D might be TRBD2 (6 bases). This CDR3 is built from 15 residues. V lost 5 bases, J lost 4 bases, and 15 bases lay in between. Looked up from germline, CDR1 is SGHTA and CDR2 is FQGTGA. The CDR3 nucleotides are TGTGCCAGCAGCCGTACTAGCTCTCAATACAATGAGCAGTTCTTC. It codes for CASSRTSSQYNEQFF.

CDR3: CASSRTGLVGGYEQYF. CDR3 DNA: TGTGCCAGCAGCAGGACCGGACTAGTCGGTGGCTACGAGCAGTACTTC. The chain is built from TRBV5-4 and TRBJ2-7, with 7 bases identical to TRBD2. The germline gives CDR1 SGHNT, CDR2 YYREEE (reference sequence). There are 16 residues in the CDR3. With V trimmed by 4 bases and J by 3 bases, 13 bases remained unmatched.

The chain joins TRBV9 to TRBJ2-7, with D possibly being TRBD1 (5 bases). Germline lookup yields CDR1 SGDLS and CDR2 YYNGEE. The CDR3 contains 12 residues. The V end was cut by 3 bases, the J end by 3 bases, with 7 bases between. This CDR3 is CASSADSYEQYF. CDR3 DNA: TGTGCCAGCAGCGCAGACAGCTACGAGCAGTACTTC.

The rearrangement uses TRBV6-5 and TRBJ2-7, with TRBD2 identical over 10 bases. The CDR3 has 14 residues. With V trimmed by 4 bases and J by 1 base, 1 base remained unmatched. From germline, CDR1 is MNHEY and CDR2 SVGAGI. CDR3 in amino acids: CASSSSGGSYEQYF. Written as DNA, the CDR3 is TGTGCCAGCAGTTCTAGCGGGGGATCCTACGAGCAGTACTTC.

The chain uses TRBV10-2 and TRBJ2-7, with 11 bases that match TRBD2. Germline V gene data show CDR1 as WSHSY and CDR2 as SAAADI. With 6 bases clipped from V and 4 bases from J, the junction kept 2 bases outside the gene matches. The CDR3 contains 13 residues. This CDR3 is CASRGTSGYEQYF. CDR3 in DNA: TGCGCCAGCAGGGGGACTAGCGGATACGAGCAGTACTTC.

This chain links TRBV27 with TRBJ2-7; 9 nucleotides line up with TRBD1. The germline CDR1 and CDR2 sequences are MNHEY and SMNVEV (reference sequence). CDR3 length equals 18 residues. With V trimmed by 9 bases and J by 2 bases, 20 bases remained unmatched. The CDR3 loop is CASQRGYTGTGRTYEQYF. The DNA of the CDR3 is TGTGCCAGTCAAAGAGGCTATACCGGGACAGGGCGCACCTACGAGCAGTACTTC.

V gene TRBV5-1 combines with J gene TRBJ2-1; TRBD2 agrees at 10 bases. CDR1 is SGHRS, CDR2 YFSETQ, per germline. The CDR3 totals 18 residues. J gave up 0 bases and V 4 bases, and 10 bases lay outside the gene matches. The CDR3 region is CASSLGLADRSSYNEQFF. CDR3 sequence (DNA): TGCGCCAGCAGCCTAGGACTAGCGGACAGGAGCTCCTACAATGAGCAGTTCTTC. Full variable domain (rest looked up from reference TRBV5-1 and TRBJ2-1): KAGVTQTPRYLIKTRGQQVTLSCSPISGHRSVSWYQQTPGQGLQFLFEYFSETQRNKGNFPGRFSGRQFSNSRSEMNVSTLELGDSALYLCASSLGLADRSSYNEQFFGPGTRLTVL.

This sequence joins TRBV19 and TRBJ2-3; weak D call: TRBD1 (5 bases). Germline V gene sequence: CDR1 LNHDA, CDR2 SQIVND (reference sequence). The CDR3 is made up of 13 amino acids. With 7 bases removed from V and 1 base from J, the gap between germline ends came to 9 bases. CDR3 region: CASNRLGTDTQYF. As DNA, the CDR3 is TGTGCCAGTAACAGGTTGGGCACAGATACGCAGTATTTT.

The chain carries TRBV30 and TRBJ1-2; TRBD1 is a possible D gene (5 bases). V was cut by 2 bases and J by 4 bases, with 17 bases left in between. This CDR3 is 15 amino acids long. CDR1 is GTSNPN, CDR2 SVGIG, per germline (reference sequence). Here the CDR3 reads CAWSLGLGGTYGYTF. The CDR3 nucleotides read TGTGCCTGGAGTTTGGGACTGGGAGGGACCTATGGCTACACCTTC.

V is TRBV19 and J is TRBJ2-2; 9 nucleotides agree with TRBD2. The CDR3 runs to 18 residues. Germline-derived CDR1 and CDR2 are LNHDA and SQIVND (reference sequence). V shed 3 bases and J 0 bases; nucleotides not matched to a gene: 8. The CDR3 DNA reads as TGTGCCAGTAGTATTCAATTGTTAGCGGGAGCGAACACCGGGGAGCTGTTTTTT. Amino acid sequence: CASSIQLLAGANTGELFF.

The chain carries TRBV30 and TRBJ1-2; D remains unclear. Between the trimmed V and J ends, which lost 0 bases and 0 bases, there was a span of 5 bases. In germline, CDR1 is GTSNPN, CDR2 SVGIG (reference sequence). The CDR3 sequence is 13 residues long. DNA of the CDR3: TGTGCCTGGAGTGTGCCAGCTAACTATGGCTACACCTTC. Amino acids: CAWSVPANYGYTF.

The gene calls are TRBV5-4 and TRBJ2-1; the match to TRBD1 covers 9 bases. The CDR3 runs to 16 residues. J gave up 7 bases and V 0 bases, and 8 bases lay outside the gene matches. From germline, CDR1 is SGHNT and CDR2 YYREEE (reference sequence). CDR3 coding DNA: TGTGCCAGCAGCTTGGCCGGTGGACAGGGGAAAAATGAGCAGTTCTTC. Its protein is CASSLAGGQGKNEQFF.

CDR3 DNA sequence: TGTGCCAGCTCACCGTCGACACTTGACCTAACCTACGAGCAGTACTTC. Its protein product is CASSPSTLDLTYEQYF. The chain has TRBV18 and TRBJ2-7; D is unclear. Germline loops: CDR1 KGHSH, CDR2 LQKENI. The ends were cut back, 3 bases at V and 2 bases at J, with 17 bases in the middle. The CDR3 loop spans 16 amino acids.

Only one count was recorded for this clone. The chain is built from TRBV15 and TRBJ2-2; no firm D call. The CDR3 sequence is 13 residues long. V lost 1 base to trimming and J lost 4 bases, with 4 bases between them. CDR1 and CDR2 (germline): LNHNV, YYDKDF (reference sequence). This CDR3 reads CATSRVGTGELFF. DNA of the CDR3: TGTGCCACCAGCAGAGTCGGCACCGGGGAGCTGTTTTTT.

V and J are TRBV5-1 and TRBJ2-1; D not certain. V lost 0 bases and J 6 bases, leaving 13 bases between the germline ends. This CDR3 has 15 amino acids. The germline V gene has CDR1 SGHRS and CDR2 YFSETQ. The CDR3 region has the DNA TGCGCCAGCAGCTTGGCGGCCGAGCGATTCAATGAGCAGTTCTTC. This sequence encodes CASSLAAERFNEQFF.

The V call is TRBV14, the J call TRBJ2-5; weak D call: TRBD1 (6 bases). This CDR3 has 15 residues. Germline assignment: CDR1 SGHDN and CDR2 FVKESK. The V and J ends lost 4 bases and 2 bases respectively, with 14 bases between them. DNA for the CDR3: TGTGCCAGCAGCCGTTTAGACAGGACACAAGAGACCCAGTACTTC. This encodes CASSRLDRTQETQYF.

The CDR3 DNA sequence: TGTGCCAGCAGCGTACAGGGAAGTAACACTGAAGCTTTCTTT. It is translated as CASSVQGSNTEAFF. The V gene is TRBV9, the J gene TRBJ1-1; a possible D gene is TRBD1 (5 bases). Germline V gene data show CDR1 as SGDLS and CDR2 as YYNGEE. V shed 1 base and J shed 2 bases, with 9 bases lying between them. This CDR3 region has 14 residues.

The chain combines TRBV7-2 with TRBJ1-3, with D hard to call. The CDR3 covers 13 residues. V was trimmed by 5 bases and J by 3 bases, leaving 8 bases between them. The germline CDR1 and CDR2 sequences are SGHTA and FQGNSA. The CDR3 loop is CASSPKYGNTIYF. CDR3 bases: TGTGCCAGCAGCCCTAAGTATGGAAACACCATATATTTT.

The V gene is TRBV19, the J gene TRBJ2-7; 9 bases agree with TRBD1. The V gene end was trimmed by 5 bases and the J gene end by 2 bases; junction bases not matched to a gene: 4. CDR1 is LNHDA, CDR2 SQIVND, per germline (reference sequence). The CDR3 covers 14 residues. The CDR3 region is CASSPRTGAYEQYF. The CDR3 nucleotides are TGTGCCAGTAGTCCCCGGACAGGGGCCTACGAGCAGTACTTC.

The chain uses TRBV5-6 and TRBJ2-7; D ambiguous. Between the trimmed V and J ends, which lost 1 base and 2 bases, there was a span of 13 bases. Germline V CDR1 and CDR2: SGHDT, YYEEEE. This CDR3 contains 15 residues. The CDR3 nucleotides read TGTGCCAGCAGCTTGCCTGAACTAATAACCTACGAGCAGTACTTC. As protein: CASSLPELITYEQYF.

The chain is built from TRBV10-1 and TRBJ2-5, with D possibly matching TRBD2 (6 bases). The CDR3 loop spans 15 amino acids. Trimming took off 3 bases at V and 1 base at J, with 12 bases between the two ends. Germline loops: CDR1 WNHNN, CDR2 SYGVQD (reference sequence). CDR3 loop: CASSERAGLQETQYF. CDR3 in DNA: TGCGCCAGCAGTGAACGAGCGGGCCTCCAAGAGACCCAGTACTTC.

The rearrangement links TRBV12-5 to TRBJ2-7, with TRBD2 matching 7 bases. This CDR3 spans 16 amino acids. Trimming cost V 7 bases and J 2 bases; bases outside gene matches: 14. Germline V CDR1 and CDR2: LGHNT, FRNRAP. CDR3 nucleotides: TGTGCTAGTGCTCCTGGGGGGGGAGGCGTCCCCTACGAGCAGTACTTC. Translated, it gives CASAPGGGGVPYEQYF.

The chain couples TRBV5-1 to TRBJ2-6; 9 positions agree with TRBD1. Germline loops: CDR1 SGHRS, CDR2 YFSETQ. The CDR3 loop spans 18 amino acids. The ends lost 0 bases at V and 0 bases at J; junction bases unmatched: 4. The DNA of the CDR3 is TGCGCCAGCAGCTTGGGGGACAGGGTGAGCTCTGGGGCCAACGTCCTGACTTTC. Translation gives CASSLGDRVSSGANVLTF.

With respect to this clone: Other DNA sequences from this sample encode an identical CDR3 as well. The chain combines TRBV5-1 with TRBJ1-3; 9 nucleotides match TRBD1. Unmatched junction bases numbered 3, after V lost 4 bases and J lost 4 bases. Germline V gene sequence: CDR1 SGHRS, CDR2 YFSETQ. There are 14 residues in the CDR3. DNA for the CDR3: TGCGCCAGCAGCCCGGGGACAGGGGGAAACACCATATATTTT. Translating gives CASSPGTGGNTIYF.

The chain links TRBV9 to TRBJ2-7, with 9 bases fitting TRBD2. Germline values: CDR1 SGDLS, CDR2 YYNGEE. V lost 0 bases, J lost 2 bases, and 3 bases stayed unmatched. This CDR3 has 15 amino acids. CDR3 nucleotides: TGTGCCAGCAGCGTAGCGTCTAGCGGGGCCTACGAGCAGTACTTC. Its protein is CASSVASSGAYEQYF.

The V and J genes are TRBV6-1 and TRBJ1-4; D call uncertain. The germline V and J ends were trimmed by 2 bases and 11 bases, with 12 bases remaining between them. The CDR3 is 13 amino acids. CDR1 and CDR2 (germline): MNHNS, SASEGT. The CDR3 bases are TGTGCCAGCAGTGAAAGGCGGGGAGGGAAACTGTTTTTT. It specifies CASSERRGGKLFF.